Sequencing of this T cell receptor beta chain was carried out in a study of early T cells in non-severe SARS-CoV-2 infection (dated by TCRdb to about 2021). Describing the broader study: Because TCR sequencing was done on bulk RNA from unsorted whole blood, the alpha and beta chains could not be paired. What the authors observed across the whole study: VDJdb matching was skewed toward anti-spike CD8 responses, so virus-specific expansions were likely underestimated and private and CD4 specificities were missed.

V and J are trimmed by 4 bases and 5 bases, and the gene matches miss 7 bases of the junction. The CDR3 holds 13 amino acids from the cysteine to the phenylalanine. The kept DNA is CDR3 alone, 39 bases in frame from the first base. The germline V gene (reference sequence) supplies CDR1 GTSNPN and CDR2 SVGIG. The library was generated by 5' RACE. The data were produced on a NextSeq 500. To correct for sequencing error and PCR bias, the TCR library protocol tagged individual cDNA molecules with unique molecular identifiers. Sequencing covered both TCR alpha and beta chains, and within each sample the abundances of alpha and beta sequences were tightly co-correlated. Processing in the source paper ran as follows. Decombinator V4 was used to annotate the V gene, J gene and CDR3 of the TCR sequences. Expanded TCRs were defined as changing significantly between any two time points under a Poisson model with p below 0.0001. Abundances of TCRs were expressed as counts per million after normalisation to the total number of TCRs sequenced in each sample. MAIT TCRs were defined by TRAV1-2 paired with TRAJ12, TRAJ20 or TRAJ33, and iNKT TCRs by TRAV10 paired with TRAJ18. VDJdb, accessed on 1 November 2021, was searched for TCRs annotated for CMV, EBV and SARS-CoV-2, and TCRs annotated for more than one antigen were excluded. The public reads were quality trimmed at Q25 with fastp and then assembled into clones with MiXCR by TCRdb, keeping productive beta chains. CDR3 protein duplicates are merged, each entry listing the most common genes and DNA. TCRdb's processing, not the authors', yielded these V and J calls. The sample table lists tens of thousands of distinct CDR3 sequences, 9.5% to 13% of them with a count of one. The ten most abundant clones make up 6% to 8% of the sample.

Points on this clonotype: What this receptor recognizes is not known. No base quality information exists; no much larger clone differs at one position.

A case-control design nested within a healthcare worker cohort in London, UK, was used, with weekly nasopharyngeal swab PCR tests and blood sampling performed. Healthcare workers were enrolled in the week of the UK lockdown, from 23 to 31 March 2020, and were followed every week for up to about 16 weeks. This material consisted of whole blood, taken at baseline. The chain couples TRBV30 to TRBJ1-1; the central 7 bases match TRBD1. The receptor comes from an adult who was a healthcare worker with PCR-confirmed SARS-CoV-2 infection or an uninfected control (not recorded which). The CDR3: CAWTQGMETEAFF. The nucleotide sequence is TGTGCCTGGACACAGGGGATGGAAACTGAAGCTTTCTTT.